This T cell receptor beta chain was identified in a study of cytomegalovirus exposure and HLA in healthy donors. Overall study findings and caveats: The study listed 150 to 200 cytomegalovirus-associated TCR beta chains. Most TCR sequences showed up rarely, but some public TCRs showed up in many donors.

The CDR3 is made up of 14 amino acids. V was cut by 0 bases and J by 2 bases, with 7 bases left in between. From germline, CDR1 is SGHRS and CDR2 YFSETQ. Assay: immunoSEQ multiplex PCR; the TCRdb copy retains only in-frame clones and omits some. This sample has about 200,000 clones, with approximately 87% found just once. Points on this clone: Its target is unknown.

V gene TRBV5-1 combines with J gene TRBJ2-3; D uncertain. What was sequenced was PBMCs. This receptor was identified in a woman younger than 35 in good health and CMV-seronegative. CDR3 protein: CASSLEGPTDTQYF. CDR3 nucleotide sequence: TGCGCCAGCAGCTTGGAAGGTCCCACAGATACGCAGTATTTT.